This T cell receptor beta chain stems from a study of T cell repertoires in cytomegalovirus infection. Study details: Indications came from public TCR beta signatures; they pointed to CMV infection and to a matching HLA type. General study findings and limits: What dominated the ex vivo response were HLA-C-restricted CMV-specific TCR beta clonotypes. Identification of carriers of CMV plus the relevant HLA was performed using cumulative public TCR beta family frequency.

Trimming shortened V by 5 bases and J by 2 bases, and 21 bases separated the two germline ends. The CDR3 loop spans 17 amino acids. Looked up from germline, CDR1 is SGHVS and CDR2 is FNYEAQ. This clonotype showed up many times. Its antigen is undetermined. A single record per CDR3 protein comes from TCRdb applying MiXCR to the reads. The sample contains about a million distinct CDR3 sequences, approximately 30% of which appear only once. The sequence was obtained from a human donor in good health (CMV status not recorded). Some clones in this sample may be carry-over from other donors' samples. Sequencing was performed on cultured CD8+ T cells from PBMCs, taken from culture after CMV antigen stimulation. The chain joins TRBV7-6 to TRBJ2-5; TRBD1 is a possible D gene (6 bases). The CDR3: CASSTLPHRELQETQYF. CDR3 nucleotides: TGTGCCAGCAGCACCCTTCCCCACAGGGAATTACAAGAGACCCAGTACTTC.